The 28 T cell receptor beta chains below all came from one sample that was sequenced in a study of T cell changes during pregnancy in multiple sclerosis. Clones were read by immunoSEQ multiplex PCR, and TCRdb kept only the in-frame ones, dropping some. The table includes about 22,000 clones, approximately 90% detected once. Sequences were derived from CD4+ T cells from peripheral blood mononuclear cells, sampled in the third trimester of pregnancy. The receptors were sampled from a female donor with multiple sclerosis, enrolled in a pregnancy study.

This clone appeared once. The V call is TRBV7-6, the J call TRBJ2-5; D is possibly TRBD1 (5 bases). The V gene's germline CDR1 is SGHVS and CDR2 FNYEAQ. CDR3 length: 15 residues. Trimming removed 3 bases at V and 4 bases at J, with 15 bases between. Here the CDR3 reads CASSFFQGYGETQYF. The CDR3 bases are TGTGCCAGCAGCTTCTTCCAGGGATATGGAGAGACCCAGTACTTC.

This rearrangement joins TRBV28 to TRBJ1-2; the D is unclear. The V gene's germline CDR1 is MDHEN and CDR2 SYDVKM. V shed 6 bases and J shed 10 bases, with 18 bases lying between them. The CDR3 has 13 residues. CDR3 bases: TGTGCCAGCAGGAACAGTACTAGTGGGGTCTACACCTTC. Translated, it gives CASRNSTSGVYTF.

As DNA, the CDR3 is TGCGCCAGCAGCCCCAACAGGGCCTACGAGCAGTACTTC. Its translation is CASSPNRAYEQYF. The genes are TRBV5-1 and TRBJ2-7; D might be TRBD1 (6 bases). The V end lost 4 bases, the J end lost 2 bases, and 10 bases lay between the germline ends. Germline V gene lookup returns CDR1 SGHRS and CDR2 YFSETQ. The CDR3 runs to 13 residues.

The chain is built from TRBV7-9 and TRBJ2-7, with 8 bases identical to TRBD1. The trim removed 10 bases at V and 4 bases at J, leaving 6 bases unmatched. This CDR3 spans 12 amino acids. CDR1 and CDR2 from the germline V gene are SEHNR and FQNEAQ (reference sequence). The chain's CDR3 is CATSGGLYEQYF. The DNA of the CDR3 is TGTGCCACCTCAGGGGGCCTGTACGAGCAGTACTTC.

Here the CDR3 DNA reads TGCAGCGTTTACCAGGGTAGGGGGTCAGATACGCAGTATTTT. It encodes CSVYQGRGSDTQYF. J is TRBJ2-3 and V is TRBV29-1, with D possibly being TRBD1 (6 bases). Germline loops: CDR1 SQVTM, CDR2 ANQGSEA. This CDR3 has 14 residues. Trimming removed 5 bases from V and 4 bases from J, with 16 bases in between.

The CDR3 bases are TGTGCCAGTAGTATCGGACCGGGACAGGTAAACACTGAAGCTTTCTTT. Translated, it gives CASSIGPGQVNTEAFF. This chain connects TRBV19 to TRBJ1-1; 8 positions match TRBD1. The CDR3 totals 16 residues. From germline, CDR1 is LNHDA and CDR2 SQIVND (reference sequence). J gave up 2 bases and V 3 bases, and 8 bases lay outside the gene matches.

The chain carries TRBV18 and TRBJ2-3, with a possible D match to TRBD1 (5 bases). CDR1 and CDR2 (germline): KGHSH, LQKENI. CDR3 length equals 15 residues. The V end was cut by 1 base, the J end by 2 bases, with 10 bases between. Here the CDR3 reads CASSPRSGPTDTQYF. Here the CDR3 DNA reads TGTGCCAGCTCACCACGTTCAGGGCCCACAGATACGCAGTATTTT.

The chain recombines TRBV21-1 with TRBJ2-3; the table assigns TRBD2, which was not confirmed against the DNA. TRBV21-1 is designated a pseudogene. The CDR3 is 15 residues long. CDR3 in DNA: TGTGCCAGCACGGTTGGGAGGGGGAGAGCAGATACGCAGTATTTT. It yields the protein CASTVGRGRADTQYF.

This clone was counted once. The rearrangement links TRBV9 to TRBJ2-3, with D perhaps TRBD2 (6 bases). Deletions cut 4 bases from V and 8 bases from J, with 11 bases between. The CDR3 has 12 amino acids. CDR1 SGDLS and CDR2 YYNGEE come from the germline V gene. In DNA form, the CDR3 reads TGTGCCAGCAGCCTCCAGGGAGGTACGCAGTATTTT. Translating it yields CASSLQGGTQYF.

The V gene is TRBV11-2, the J gene TRBJ1-4, with 7 bases matching TRBD1. This CDR3 is 14 amino acids long. The germline V gene has CDR1 SGHAT and CDR2 FQNNGV. Unmatched junction bases numbered 3, after V lost 0 bases and J lost 8 bases. The CDR3: CASSLETGREKLFF. The CDR3, as DNA: TGTGCCAGCAGCTTAGAGACAGGGCGGGAAAAACTGTTTTTT.

The chain combines TRBV9 with TRBJ2-2; tentative D call: TRBD1 (6 bases). The CDR3 has 16 amino acids. Trimming removed 0 bases at V and 3 bases at J, with 12 bases between. Germline CDR1 SGDLS, CDR2 YYNGEE. CDR3 amino acids: CASSVGTAYYTGELFF. The CDR3 region has the DNA TGTGCCAGCAGCGTAGGGACAGCGTACTACACCGGGGAGCTGTTTTTT.

V is TRBV7-2 and J is TRBJ2-2, with D possibly being TRBD1 (5 bases). Germline V gives CDR1 SGHTA, CDR2 FQGNSA. V shed 0 bases and J shed 0 bases, with 11 bases lying between them. The CDR3 runs to 17 residues. This CDR3 is CASSLAPGIANTGELFF. DNA for the CDR3: TGTGCCAGCAGCTTAGCGCCAGGGATAGCGAACACCGGGGAGCTGTTTTTT.

The J gene is TRBJ1-1, the V gene TRBV2; a possible D gene is TRBD1 (5 bases). V dropped 10 bases and J dropped 1 base, with 16 bases sitting between them. The CDR3 sequence is 14 residues long. The germline CDR1 and CDR2 sequences are SNHLY and FYNNEI. CDR3 nucleotide sequence: TGTGCCACCGAAAGGGGCAGCCAGAACACTGAAGCTTTCTTT. This translates into CATERGSQNTEAFF.

This chain links TRBV5-1 with TRBJ1-5, with 7 bases lining up with TRBD1. With V trimmed by 0 bases and J by 1 base, 1 base remained unmatched. CDR1 SGHRS and CDR2 YFSETQ come from the germline V gene. This CDR3 has 15 residues. The CDR3 nucleotides read TGCGCCAGCAGCTTGGGAGGGGGCAGCAATCAGCCCCAGCATTTT. It translates to CASSLGGGSNQPQHF. The whole variable domain, remainder taken from reference TRBV5-1 and TRBJ1-5, is KAGVTQTPRYLIKTRGQQVTLSCSPISGHRSVSWYQQTPGQGLQFLFEYFSETQRNKGNFPGRFSGRQFSNSRSEMNVSTLELGDSALYLCASSLGGGSNQPQHFGDGTRLSIL.

The chain couples TRBV10-1 to TRBJ2-3, with 9 bases matching TRBD1. The CDR3 has 16 amino acids. Trimming cost V 3 bases and J 7 bases; bases outside gene matches: 11. Germline V gene sequence: CDR1 WNHNN, CDR2 SYGVQD (reference sequence). For the CDR3, the DNA is TGCGCCAGCAGTGACGGACAGGGGAAGTCCGCCTATACGCAGTATTTT. The encoded protein is CASSDGQGKSAYTQYF.

The chain is built from TRBV2 and TRBJ1-5; D remains ambiguous. CDR1 and CDR2 (germline): SNHLY, FYNNEI. The CDR3 is 14 amino acids. Trimming took 4 bases from V and 2 from J, leaving 9 bases between them. CDR3 loop: CASSVYGGNQPQHF. CDR3 DNA: TGTGCCAGCAGTGTATACGGGGGCAATCAGCCCCAGCATTTT.

The V gene is TRBV11-3, the J gene TRBJ2-3; a weak D match, TRBD2 (6 bases). Trimming cost V 1 base and J 0 bases, with 14 bases left between them. The CDR3 totals 17 residues. From germline, CDR1 is SGHNT and CDR2 YENEEA. The CDR3 here is CASSLGGGRSSTDTQYF. The CDR3 DNA follows: TGTGCCAGCAGCTTAGGCGGAGGGCGATCTAGCACAGATACGCAGTATTTT.

This chain connects TRBV5-6 to TRBJ1-4, with D tentatively TRBD1 (5 bases). The CDR3 runs 14 residues. Germline V gene sequence: CDR1 SGHDT, CDR2 YYEEEE. Trimming took 4 bases from V and 4 from J, leaving 11 bases between them. The CDR3 loop reads CASSRRQGNEKLFF. As DNA, the CDR3 is TGTGCCAGCAGCCGAAGGCAGGGTAATGAAAAACTGTTTTTT.

The V gene is TRBV7-2, the J gene TRBJ2-1; 9 bases fit TRBD2. The junction had 10 bases not matched to a gene; V was cut back by 2 bases and J by 2 bases. CDR3 length: 18 amino acids. CDR1 and CDR2 from the germline V gene are SGHTA and FQGNSA. Written as DNA, the CDR3 is TGTGCCAGCAGCTTAAAGCATAGGCTAGCGGGGACCTACAATGAGCAGTTCTTC. It codes for CASSLKHRLAGTYNEQFF.

This clone was detected only once. The V call is TRBV9, the J call TRBJ2-1; 11 positions agree with TRBD1. The CDR3 extends over 18 amino acids. With V trimmed by 1 base and J by 3 bases, 9 bases remained unmatched. The V gene's germline CDR1 is SGDLS and CDR2 YYNGEE. The CDR3 spells CASSVLGQGDLNYNEQFF. CDR3 DNA sequence: TGTGCCAGCAGCGTATTGGGACAGGGGGATTTAAACTACAATGAGCAGTTCTTC.

The chain joins TRBV2 to TRBJ2-3; 11 bases are a match to TRBD2. The V segment lost 1 base and the J segment 5 bases; nucleotides outside the gene matches: 11. Germline V lookup: CDR1 SNHLY, CDR2 FYNNEI. The CDR3 has 18 residues. Here the CDR3 reads CASSEGKLASGGLDTQYF. CDR3 nucleotides: TGTGCCAGCAGTGAAGGGAAACTGGCTAGCGGGGGGTTAGATACGCAGTATTTT.

The chain carries TRBV11-2 and TRBJ1-2; D gene ambiguous. CDR1 is SGHAT, CDR2 FQNNGV, per germline. The CDR3 runs 12 residues. Trimming cost V 5 bases and J 8 bases, with 12 bases left between them. CDR3 in amino acids: CASSQEILGYTF. The CDR3 region has the DNA TGTGCCAGCAGCCAAGAGATTCTCGGCTACACCTTC.

The chain uses TRBV6-1 and TRBJ2-3; D remains unclear. The V end lost 2 bases, the J end lost 2 bases, and 11 bases lay between the germline ends. The length of the CDR3 is 15 residues. Germline V gene data show CDR1 as MNHNS and CDR2 as SASEGT. The DNA of the CDR3 is TGTGCCAGCAGTGAATATAGACTTTACACAGATACGCAGTATTTT. Amino acids: CASSEYRLYTDTQYF.

The rearrangement joins TRBV7-9 to TRBJ2-7; TRBD1 matches 7 bases. Germline V lookup: CDR1 SEHNR, CDR2 FQNEAQ (reference sequence). The J segment lost 2 bases and the V segment lost 1 base, leaving 5 bases of the junction unmatched. The CDR3 length is 15 residues. For the CDR3, the DNA is TGTGCCAGCAGCTTAGGGGGTAGGGGGCCCTACGAGCAGTACTTC. This translates into CASSLGGRGPYEQYF.

The chain joins TRBV19 to TRBJ1-2; no firm D call. The CDR3 consists of 12 residues. The germline V and J ends were trimmed by 7 bases and 7 bases, with 13 bases remaining between them. Germline loops: CDR1 LNHDA, CDR2 SQIVND (reference sequence). The CDR3: CASKAGWAGYTF. The DNA of the CDR3 is TGTGCCAGTAAGGCTGGCTGGGCTGGCTACACCTTC. Variable domain in full (rest from reference TRBV19 and TRBJ1-2): DGGITQSPKYLFRKEGQNVTLSCEQNLNHDAMYWYRQDPGQGLRLIYYSQIVNDFQKGDIAEGYSVSREKKESFPLTVTSAQKNPTAFYLCASKAGWAGYTFGSGTRLTVV.

The chain carries TRBV29-1 and TRBJ2-3, with 13 positions matching TRBD2. The CDR3 totals 14 residues. Trimming cost V 6 bases and J 5 bases; bases outside gene matches: 5. Germline V CDR1 and CDR2: SQVTM, ANQGSEA. This chain's CDR3 is CSVGTSGAGDTQYF. DNA for the CDR3: TGCAGCGTAGGGACTAGCGGGGCTGGAGATACGCAGTATTTT.

The genes are TRBV28 and TRBJ1-2, with 7 bases matching TRBD1. The CDR3 runs 15 residues. The V and J ends lost 6 bases and 8 bases, in that order; junction bases with no gene match: 15. Germline V gives CDR1 MDHEN, CDR2 SYDVKM. The chain's CDR3 is CASRGAGQLLGGYTF. The CDR3 DNA reads as TGTGCCAGCAGGGGGGCGGGACAGCTCTTAGGGGGCTACACCTTC.

Details on this clone: Compared with germline, one end of the junction differs, possibly owing to a read error. Other nucleotide sequences in the sample specify the same CDR3. The rearrangement uses TRBV6-1 and TRBJ1-5, with TRBD1 identical over 7 bases. This CDR3 region has 13 residues. The germline CDR1 and CDR2 sequences are MNHNS and SASEGT. The CDR3 DNA is TGTGCCAGCAGTGTAGGGGGCGGTCAGCCCCAACATTTT. It is translated as CASSVGGGQPQHF.